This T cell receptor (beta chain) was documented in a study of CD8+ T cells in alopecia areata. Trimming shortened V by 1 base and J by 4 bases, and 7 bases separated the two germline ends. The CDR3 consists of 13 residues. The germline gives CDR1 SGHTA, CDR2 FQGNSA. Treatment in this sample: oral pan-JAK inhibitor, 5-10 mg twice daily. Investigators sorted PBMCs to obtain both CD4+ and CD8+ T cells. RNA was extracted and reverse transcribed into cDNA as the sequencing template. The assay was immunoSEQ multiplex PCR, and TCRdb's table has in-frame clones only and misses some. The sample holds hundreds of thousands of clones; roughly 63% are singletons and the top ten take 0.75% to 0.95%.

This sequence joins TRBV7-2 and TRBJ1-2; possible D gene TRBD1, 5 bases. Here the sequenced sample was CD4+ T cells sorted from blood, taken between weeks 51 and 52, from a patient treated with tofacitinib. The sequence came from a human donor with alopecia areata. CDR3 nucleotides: TGTGCCAGCAGCTTAGGACAGAGCTATGGCTACACCTTC. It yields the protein CASSLGQSYGYTF. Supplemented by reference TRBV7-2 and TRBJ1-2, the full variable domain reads GAGVSQSPSNKVTEKGKDVELRCDPISGHTALYWYRQSLGQGLEFLIYFQGNSAPDKSGLPSDRFSAERTGGSVSTLTIQRTQQEDSAVYLCASSLGQSYGYTFGSGTRLTVV.